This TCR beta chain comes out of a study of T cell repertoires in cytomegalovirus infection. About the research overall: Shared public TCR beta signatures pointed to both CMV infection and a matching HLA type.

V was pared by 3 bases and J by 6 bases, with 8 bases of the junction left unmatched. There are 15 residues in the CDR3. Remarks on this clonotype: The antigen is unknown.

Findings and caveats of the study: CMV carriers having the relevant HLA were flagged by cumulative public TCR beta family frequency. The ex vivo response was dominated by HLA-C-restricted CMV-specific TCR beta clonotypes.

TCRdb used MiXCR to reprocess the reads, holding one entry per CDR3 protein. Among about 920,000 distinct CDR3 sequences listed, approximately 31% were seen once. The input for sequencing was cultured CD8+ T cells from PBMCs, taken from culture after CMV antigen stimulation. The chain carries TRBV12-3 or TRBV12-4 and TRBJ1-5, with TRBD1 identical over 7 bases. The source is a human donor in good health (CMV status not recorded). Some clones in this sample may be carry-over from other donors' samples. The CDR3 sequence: CASSLGRGVGQPQHF. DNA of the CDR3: TGTGCCAGCAGTTTGGGCAGGGGGGTAGGTCAGCCCCAGCATTTT.